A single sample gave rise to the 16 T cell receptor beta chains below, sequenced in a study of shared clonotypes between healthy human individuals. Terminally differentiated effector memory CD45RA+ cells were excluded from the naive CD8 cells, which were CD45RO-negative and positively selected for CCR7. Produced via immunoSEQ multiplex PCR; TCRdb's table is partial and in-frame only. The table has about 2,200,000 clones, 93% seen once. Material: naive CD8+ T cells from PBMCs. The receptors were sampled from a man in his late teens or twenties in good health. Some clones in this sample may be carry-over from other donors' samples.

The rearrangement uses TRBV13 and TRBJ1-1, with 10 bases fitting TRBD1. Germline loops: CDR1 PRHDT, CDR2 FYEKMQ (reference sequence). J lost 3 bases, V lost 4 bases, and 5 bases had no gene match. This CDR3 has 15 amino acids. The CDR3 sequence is CASSSWDRGDTEAFF. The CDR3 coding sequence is TGTGCCAGCAGCTCGTGGGACAGGGGCGACACTGAAGCTTTCTTT.

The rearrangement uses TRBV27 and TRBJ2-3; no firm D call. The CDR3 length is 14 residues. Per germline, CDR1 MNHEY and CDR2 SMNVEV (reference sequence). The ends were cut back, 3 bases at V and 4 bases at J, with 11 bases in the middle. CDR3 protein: CASSFLVGSDTQYF. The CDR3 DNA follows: TGTGCCAGCAGTTTCCTCGTGGGGTCAGATACGCAGTATTTT.

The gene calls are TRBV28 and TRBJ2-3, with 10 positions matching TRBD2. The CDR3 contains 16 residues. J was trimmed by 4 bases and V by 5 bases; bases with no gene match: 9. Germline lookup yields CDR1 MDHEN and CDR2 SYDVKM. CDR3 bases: TGTGCCAGCAGTCCGCAGCGGGAGGGCCGCGCAGATACGCAGTATTTT. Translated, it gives CASSPQREGRADTQYF.

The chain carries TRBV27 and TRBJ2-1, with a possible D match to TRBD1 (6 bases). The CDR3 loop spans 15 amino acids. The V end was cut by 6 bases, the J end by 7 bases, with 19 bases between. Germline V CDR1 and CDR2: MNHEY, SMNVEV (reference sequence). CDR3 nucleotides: TGTGCCAGCAGGTTGGGCAGGGGATCGGGGAATGAGCAGTTCTTC. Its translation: CASRLGRGSGNEQFF.

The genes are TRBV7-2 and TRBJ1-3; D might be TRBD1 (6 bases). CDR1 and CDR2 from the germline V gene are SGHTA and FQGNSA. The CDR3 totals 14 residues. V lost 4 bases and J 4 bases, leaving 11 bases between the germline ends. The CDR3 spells CASSSRGSGNTIYF. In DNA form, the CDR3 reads TGTGCCAGCAGCTCGAGGGGGTCCGGAAACACCATATATTTT.

The CDR3 DNA sequence: TGTGCCAGCGTCCGCCAGGTACCGAGCTCCTACAATGAGCAGTTCTTC. Translated, it gives CASVRQVPSSYNEQFF. V gene TRBV7-9 combines with J gene TRBJ2-1, with D unresolved. This CDR3 is 16 amino acids long. Germline-derived CDR1 and CDR2 are SEHNR and FQNEAQ (reference sequence). The V end lost 8 bases, the J end lost 0 bases, and 17 bases lay between the germline ends.

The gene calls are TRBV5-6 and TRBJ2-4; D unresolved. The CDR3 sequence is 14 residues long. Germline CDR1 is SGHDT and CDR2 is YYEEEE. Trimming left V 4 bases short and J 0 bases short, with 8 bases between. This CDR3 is CASSPGSAKNIQYF. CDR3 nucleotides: TGTGCCAGCAGCCCCGGATCAGCCAAAAACATTCAGTACTTC.

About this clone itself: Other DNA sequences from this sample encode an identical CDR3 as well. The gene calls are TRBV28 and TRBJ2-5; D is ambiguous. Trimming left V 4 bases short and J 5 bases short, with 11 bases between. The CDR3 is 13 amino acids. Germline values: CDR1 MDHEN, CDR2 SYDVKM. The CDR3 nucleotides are TGTGCCAGCAGTTCGCTGGTAGGGGAGACCCAGTACTTC. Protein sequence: CASSSLVGETQYF.

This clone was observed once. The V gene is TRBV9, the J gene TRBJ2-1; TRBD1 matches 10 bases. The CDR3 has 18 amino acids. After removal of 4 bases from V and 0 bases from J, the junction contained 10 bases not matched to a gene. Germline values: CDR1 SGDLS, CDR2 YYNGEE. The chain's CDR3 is CASSLGTGVISSYNEQFF. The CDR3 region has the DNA TGTGCCAGCAGCCTAGGGACAGGGGTAATCAGCTCCTACAATGAGCAGTTCTTC.

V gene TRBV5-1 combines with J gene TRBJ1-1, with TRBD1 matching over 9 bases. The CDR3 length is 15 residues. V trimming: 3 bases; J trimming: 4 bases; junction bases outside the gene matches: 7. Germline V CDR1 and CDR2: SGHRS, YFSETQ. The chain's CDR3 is CASSSGTGSGTEAFF. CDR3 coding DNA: TGCGCCAGCAGCTCCGGGACAGGGTCGGGCACTGAAGCTTTCTTT. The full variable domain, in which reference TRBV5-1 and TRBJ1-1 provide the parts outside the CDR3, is KAGVTQTPRYLIKTRGQQVTLSCSPISGHRSVSWYQQTPGQGLQFLFEYFSETQRNKGNFPGRFSGRQFSNSRSEMNVSTLELGDSALYLCASSSGTGSGTEAFFGQGTRLTVV.

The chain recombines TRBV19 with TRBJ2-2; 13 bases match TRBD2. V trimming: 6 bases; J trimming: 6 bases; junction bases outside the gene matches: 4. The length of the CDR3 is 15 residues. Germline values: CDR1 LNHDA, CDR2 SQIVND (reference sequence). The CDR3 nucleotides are TGTGCCAGTAGGGCGGGACTAGCGGGACCCGGGGAGCTGTTTTTT. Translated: CASRAGLAGPGELFF.

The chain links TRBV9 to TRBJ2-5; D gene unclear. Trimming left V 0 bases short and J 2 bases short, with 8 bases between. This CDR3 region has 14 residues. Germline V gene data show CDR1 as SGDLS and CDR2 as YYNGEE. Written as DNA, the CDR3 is TGTGCCAGCAGCGTAGACAGATCTCAAGAGACCCAGTACTTC. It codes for CASSVDRSQETQYF.

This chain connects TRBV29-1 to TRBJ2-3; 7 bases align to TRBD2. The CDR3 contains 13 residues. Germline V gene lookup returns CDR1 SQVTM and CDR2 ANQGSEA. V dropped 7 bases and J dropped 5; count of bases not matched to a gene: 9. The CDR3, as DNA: TGCAGCGCCTTCAGCGGGGCCAGAGATACGCAGTATTTT. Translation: CSAFSGARDTQYF.

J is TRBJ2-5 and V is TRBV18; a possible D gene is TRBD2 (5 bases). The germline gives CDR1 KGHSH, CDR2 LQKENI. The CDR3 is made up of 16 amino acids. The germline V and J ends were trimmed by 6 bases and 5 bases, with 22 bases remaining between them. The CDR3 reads CASSSGGPSAQETQYF. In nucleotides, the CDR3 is TGTGCCAGCTCGAGCGGCGGGCCTTCCGCCCAGGAGACCCAGTACTTC.

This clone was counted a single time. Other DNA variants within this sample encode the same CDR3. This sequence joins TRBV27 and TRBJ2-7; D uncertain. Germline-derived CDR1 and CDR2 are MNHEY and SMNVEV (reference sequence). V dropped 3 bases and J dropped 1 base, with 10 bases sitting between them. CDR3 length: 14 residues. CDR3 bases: TGTGCCAGCAGTTTCAGTGGTGGTTCCTACGAGCAGTACTTC. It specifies CASSFSGGSYEQYF.

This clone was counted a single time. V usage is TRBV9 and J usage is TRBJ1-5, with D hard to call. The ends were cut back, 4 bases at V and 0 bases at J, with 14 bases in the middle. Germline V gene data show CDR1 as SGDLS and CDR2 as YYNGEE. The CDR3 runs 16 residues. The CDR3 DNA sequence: TGTGCCAGCAGCCCAGAAGCGGTGATTAGCAATCAGCCCCAGCATTTT. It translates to CASSPEAVISNQPQHF.